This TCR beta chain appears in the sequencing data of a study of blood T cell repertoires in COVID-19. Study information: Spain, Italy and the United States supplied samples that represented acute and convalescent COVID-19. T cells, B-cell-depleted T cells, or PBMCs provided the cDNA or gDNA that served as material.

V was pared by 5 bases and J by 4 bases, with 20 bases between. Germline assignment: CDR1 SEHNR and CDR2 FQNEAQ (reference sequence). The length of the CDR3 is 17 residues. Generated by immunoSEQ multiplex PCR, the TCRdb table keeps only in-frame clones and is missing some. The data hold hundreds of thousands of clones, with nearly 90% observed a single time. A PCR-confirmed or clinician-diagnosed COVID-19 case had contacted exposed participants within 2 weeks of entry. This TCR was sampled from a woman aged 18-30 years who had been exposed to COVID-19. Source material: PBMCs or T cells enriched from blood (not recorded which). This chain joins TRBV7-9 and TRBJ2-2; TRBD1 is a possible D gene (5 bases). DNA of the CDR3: TGTGCCAGCAGCCTTACCACCGGGCCAGGGCCCACCGGGGAGCTGTTTTTT. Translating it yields CASSLTTGPGPTGELFF.